A single TCR beta chain is shown here with its context. A much larger clone is a single base away; this may be a read error. This CDR3 has 18 amino acids. Per the germline V gene, CDR1 is SGHTA and CDR2 is FQGNSA. Trimming took 6 bases from V and 0 from J; bases not matched to a gene: 13. Combining iRepertoire HTBI primers with Arm-PCR of CDR3 regions, the authors built TCR beta libraries. TCRdb independently ran MiXCR on the multiplex PCR reads; one entry per CDR3 protein. The data contain hundreds of thousands of distinct CDR3 sequences, less than 25% of them singletons. The data were obtained in a study of regulatory T cells in long-lasting Graves disease. Across the whole study: Treatment with antithyroid drugs for over 5 years, together with positive TSH receptor antibodies, meant persistent Graves' disease.

Noted time point: persistent/refractory GD, antithyroid drugs over 5 years with positive TRAb. With RNA extracted from PBMCs as input, the TCR library was made. Sequences were derived from peripheral blood mononuclear cells (PBMCs), sampled when the disease was refractory, from a patient treated with antithyroid drugs. The chain carries TRBV7-2 and TRBJ2-3, with 9 bases lining up with TRBD2. The receptor's source is a female donor with Graves disease. CDR3 sequence: CASSWDSGGESSTDTQYF. For the CDR3, the DNA is TGTGCCAGCAGTTGGGATAGCGGGGGTGAAAGTAGCACAGATACGCAGTATTTT.